Listed below are T cell receptor beta chains from one sample, sequenced in a study of T cell responses to AZD1222 COVID-19 vaccine. Some clones are missing from TCRdb's copy, which holds only in-frame ones; the method was immunoSEQ multiplex PCR. The sample records 150,000 or so clones, just over 90% being singletons. Sequenced here: peripheral blood, sampled 28 days after the second AZD1222 dose. These TCRs come from an adult who received the AZD1222 COVID-19 vaccine. The CDR3 runs from the conserved cysteine through the conserved F or W. D genes are given only for firm matches. A clone size is listed for some rows: how often the clone was seen (once, few, many), or a class if it is expanded.

J gene,V gene,clone size,D gene,CDR3 DNA,CDR3 protein
TRBJ2-7,TRBV6-2/TRBV6-3,few,-,TGTGCCAGCAGTTTTCGCTACGAGCAGTACTTC,CASSFRYEQYF
TRBJ2-2,TRBV5-1,once,-,TGCGCCAGCAGCTTGGCTTCGGGAAGAGCCGGGGAGCTGTTTTTT,CASSLASGRAGELFF
TRBJ1-1,TRBV9,-,-,TGTGCCAGCAAGCCCCCGGGGCTGAACACTGAAGCTTTCTTT,CASKPPGLNTEAFF
TRBJ1-5,TRBV25-1,-,-,TGTGCCAGCAGTGAAGGGGTTACCAGCAATCAGCCCCAGCATTTT,CASSEGVTSNQPQHF
TRBJ2-7,TRBV15,-,-,TGTGCCACCAGCAGAGATTTGCGGGATACCTACGAGCAGTACTTC,CATSRDLRDTYEQYF
TRBJ2-7,TRBV11-2,-,-,TGTGCCAGCAGCTTAGATTTCGGCAACTCCTACGAGCAGTACTTC,CASSLDFGNSYEQYF
TRBJ1-2,TRBV7-8,-,-,TGTGCCAGCACTCAGGCGATGGGCTATGGCTACACCTTC,CASTQAMGYGYTF
TRBJ1-1,TRBV18,-,-,TGTGCCAGCTCACTCCTCGGGCCTACTGAAGCTTTCTTT,CASSLLGPTEAFF
TRBJ2-1,TRBV7-2,-,-,TGTGCCAGCAGCCCGATGGGGGGAGCTAGGAATGAGCAGTTCTTC,CASSPMGGARNEQFF
TRBJ2-2,TRBV19,-,-,TGTGCCAGTAGTATAATTAGCGGCGGGGAGCTGTTTTTT,CASSIISGGELFF
TRBJ2-1,TRBV3-1/TRBV3-2,-,TRBD2,TGTGCCAGCAGCCAAGAATTTGAAGGCGGGAGCTCCTACAATGAGCAGTTCTTC,CASSQEFEGGSSYNEQFF
TRBJ1-1,TRBV11-2,-,-,TGTGCCAGCAGCTTACGAGGAGGGGAGGGATCTGAAGCTTTCTTT,CASSLRGGEGSEAFF
TRBJ1-1,TRBV19,-,-,TGTGCCAGTAGTATGGGAGGGGTAACTGAAGCTTTCTTT,CASSMGGVTEAFF
TRBJ1-1,TRBV10-3,-,TRBD1,TGTGCCATCAGTGGACCGGGACAGGGGATCACTGAAGCTTTCTTT,CAISGPGQGITEAFF
TRBJ1-1,TRBV2,-,-,TGTGCCAGCAGGGAGGGCACTGAAGCTTTCTTT,CASREGTEAFF
TRBJ1-6,TRBV6-6,-,-,TGTGCCAGCAGTTACTCGAATCGGGGGGAGAATTCACCCCTCCACTTT,CASSYSNRGENSPLHF
TRBJ2-6,TRBV14,-,TRBD1,TGTGCCAGCAGCCAATTGGCAGGGGGCACGACCTCTGGGGCCAACGTCCTGACTTTC,CASSQLAGGTTSGANVLTF
TRBJ2-7,TRBV6-5,-,TRBD2,TGTGCCAGCACCACAGCGGGGGGAACCTACGAGCAGTACTTC,CASTTAGGTYEQYF
TRBJ1-4,TRBV29-1,-,-,TGCAGCGGGAGGGACGGCGGAAGGAATGAAAAACTGTTTTTT,CSGRDGGRNEKLFF
TRBJ1-1,TRBV13,-,TRBD1,TGTGCCAGCAGCTTGGACAGGGCCGACACTGAAGCTTTCTTT,CASSLDRADTEAFF
TRBJ2-5,TRBV9,-,-,TGTGCCAGCAGCTCACAGGGGGAGGGCTTGGGGACCCAGTACTTC,CASSSQGEGLGTQYF
TRBJ1-6,TRBV27,-,TRBD1,TGTGCCACGGGGGACAGAGCTTCTTCACCCCTCCACTTT,CATGDRASSPLHF
TRBJ1-4,TRBV6-5,-,TRBD1,TGTGCCAGCAGTTCGACAGGGTTCTCTAATGAAAAACTGTTTTTT,CASSSTGFSNEKLFF
TRBJ2-7,TRBV15,-,-,TGTGCCACCAGCGTCAACAGGGTCTACGAGCAGTACTTC,CATSVNRVYEQYF
TRBJ1-4,TRBV4-1,few,TRBD1,TGCGCCAGCAGCCAAGACAGGGGGCTGGCGGCTAATGAAAAACTGTTTTTT,CASSQDRGLAANEKLFF